This is a list of T cell receptor beta chains from one sample in a study of metastatic and nonmetastatic thyroid tumors. TCRdb re-called clones via MiXCR from the PCR reads. The sample lists roughly 59,000 clones; around 15% were seen once. The material sequenced was blood. The receptors shown here come from a male donor with papillary thyroid cancer or a benign thyroid nodule (not recorded which). Some clones in this sample may be carry-over from other donors' samples. The CDR3 runs from the conserved cysteine through the conserved F or W. Each record gives: V gene, J gene, D gene, CDR3 length, clone size, CDR3 protein, CDR3 DNA. A D gene is named only where the DNA matches it firmly. Part of the rows lack a size; the others show once, few, many or a class for expanded clones.

V gene: TRBV20-1; J gene: TRBJ1-2; D gene: -; CDR3 length: 12; clone size: -; CDR3 protein: CSSKVTGLGYTF; CDR3 DNA: TGCAGTTCTAAAGTGACAGGACTTGGCTACACCTTC
V gene: TRBV10-3; J gene: TRBJ1-2; D gene: TRBD1; CDR3 length: 15; clone size: -; CDR3 protein: CAISGGQVPFYGYTF; CDR3 DNA: TGTGCCATCAGTGGTGGACAGGTTCCATTTTATGGCTACACCTTC
V gene: TRBV4-1; J gene: TRBJ2-2; D gene: TRBD1; CDR3 length: 16; clone size: many; CDR3 protein: CASSHPGQGVIGELFF; CDR3 DNA: TGCGCCAGCAGCCACCCGGGACAGGGGGTTATCGGGGAGCTGTTTTTT
V gene: TRBV18; J gene: TRBJ1-1; D gene: -; CDR3 length: 13; clone size: many; CDR3 protein: CASSLQGNTEAFF; CDR3 DNA: TGTGCCAGCTCATTACAGGGGAACACTGAAGCTTTCTTT
V gene: TRBV30; J gene: TRBJ1-2; D gene: -; CDR3 length: 15; clone size: many; CDR3 protein: CAWSGLGVMGYGYTF; CDR3 DNA: TGTGCCTGGAGTGGGTTGGGGGTAATGGGCTATGGCTACACCTTC
V gene: TRBV27; J gene: TRBJ1-5; D gene: TRBD1; CDR3 length: 14; clone size: many; CDR3 protein: CASSFQGADQPQHF; CDR3 DNA: TGTGCCAGCAGTTTTCAGGGGGCTGATCAGCCCCAGCATTTT
V gene: TRBV7-3; J gene: TRBJ2-7; D gene: TRBD1; CDR3 length: 13; clone size: -; CDR3 protein: CVSSRETGEEQYF; CDR3 DNA: TGTGTCAGCAGCCGGGAAACAGGGGAAGAGCAGTACTTC
V gene: TRBV12-3/TRBV12-4; J gene: TRBJ1-5; D gene: TRBD1; CDR3 length: 13; clone size: few; CDR3 protein: CARADRENRPQHF; CDR3 DNA: TGTGCCAGAGCAGACAGGGAGAATCGGCCCCAGCATTTT
V gene: TRBV6-5; J gene: TRBJ2-7; D gene: -; CDR3 length: 14; clone size: many; CDR3 protein: CASSYFGALYEQYF; CDR3 DNA: TGTGCCAGCAGTTACTTCGGGGCCCTTTACGAGCAGTACTTC
V gene: TRBV11-3; J gene: TRBJ1-5; D gene: -; CDR3 length: 16; clone size: many; CDR3 protein: CASSFWGRESNQPQHF; CDR3 DNA: TGTGCCAGCAGCTTTTGGGGACGCGAAAGCAATCAGCCCCAGCATTTT
V gene: TRBV5-1; J gene: TRBJ2-2; D gene: -; CDR3 length: 14; clone size: many; CDR3 protein: CASSKEYSTGELFF; CDR3 DNA: TGCGCCAGCAGCAAGGAATACTCCACCGGGGAGCTGTTTTTT
V gene: TRBV5-1; J gene: TRBJ1-2; D gene: -; CDR3 length: 12; clone size: many; CDR3 protein: CASSEGALGYTF; CDR3 DNA: TGCGCCAGCAGTGAAGGGGCTTTGGGCTACACCTTC
V gene: TRBV30; J gene: TRBJ1-2; D gene: -; CDR3 length: 16; clone size: medium-sized; CDR3 protein: CAWRATWGTTRYGYTF; CDR3 DNA: TGTGCCTGGAGGGCAACGTGGGGAACCACCCGCTATGGCTACACCTTC
V gene: TRBV7-8; J gene: TRBJ1-3; D gene: -; CDR3 length: 17; clone size: many; CDR3 protein: CASSLSLDPVPGNTIYF; CDR3 DNA: TGTGCCAGCAGCCTCAGTTTGGATCCGGTGCCCGGAAACACCATATATTTT
V gene: TRBV5-6; J gene: TRBJ2-3; D gene: TRBD2; CDR3 length: 16; clone size: many; CDR3 protein: CASSKGLAGILDTQYF; CDR3 DNA: TGTGCCAGCAGCAAAGGACTAGCGGGAATATTAGATACGCAGTATTTT
V gene: TRBV5-5; J gene: TRBJ1-1; D gene: -; CDR3 length: 13; clone size: -; CDR3 protein: CASSLEGRSYAFF; CDR3 DNA: TGTGCCAGCAGCTTGGAAGGGAGGTCCTACGCTTTCTTT
V gene: TRBV10-2; J gene: TRBJ2-1; D gene: TRBD2; CDR3 length: 12; clone size: many; CDR3 protein: CASFGGRNEQFF; CDR3 DNA: TGCGCCAGCTTTGGCGGGAGGAATGAGCAGTTCTTC
V gene: TRBV5-1; J gene: TRBJ2-1; D gene: TRBD2; CDR3 length: 15; clone size: -; CDR3 protein: CASSLVQRGGNEQFF; CDR3 DNA: TGCGCCAGCAGCTTGGTCCAGCGGGGGGGCAATGAGCAGTTCTTC
V gene: TRBV18; J gene: TRBJ2-1; D gene: -; CDR3 length: 11; clone size: many; CDR3 protein: CASSPDNEQFF; CDR3 DNA: TGTGCCAGCTCCCCCGACAATGAGCAGTTCTTC
V gene: TRBV19; J gene: TRBJ2-3; D gene: TRBD2; CDR3 length: 16; clone size: -; CDR3 protein: CANSRTSVVSTDTQYF; CDR3 DNA: TGTGCCAATAGTCGGACTAGCGTGGTAAGCACAGATACGCAGTATTTT
V gene: TRBV7-9; J gene: TRBJ2-2; D gene: -; CDR3 length: 15; clone size: many; CDR3 protein: CASSLSAGAGGELFF; CDR3 DNA: TGTGCCAGCAGCTTAAGCGCGGGTGCCGGAGGGGAGCTGTTTTTT
V gene: TRBV28; J gene: TRBJ2-4; D gene: TRBD1; CDR3 length: 15; clone size: many; CDR3 protein: CASSTGVAAKNIQYF; CDR3 DNA: TGTGCCAGCAGTACAGGGGTTGCAGCCAAAAACATTCAGTACTTC
V gene: TRBV5-1; J gene: TRBJ1-2; D gene: -; CDR3 length: 19; clone size: many; CDR3 protein: CASSQRTGAGDVFNYGYTF; CDR3 DNA: TGCGCCAGCTCCCAAAGAACCGGGGCAGGGGACGTTTTTAACTATGGCTACACCTTC
V gene: TRBV10-1; J gene: TRBJ2-7; D gene: -; CDR3 length: 15; clone size: many; CDR3 protein: CASSGPGYWYNEQYF; CDR3 DNA: TGCGCCAGCAGTGGACCAGGGTATTGGTACAACGAGCAGTACTTC
V gene: TRBV6-2/TRBV6-3; J gene: TRBJ1-1; D gene: TRBD1; CDR3 length: 15; clone size: -; CDR3 protein: CTSRGTGRGNTGAFF; CDR3 DNA: TGTACCAGCAGAGGGACAGGGAGGGGGAACACTGGAGCTTTCTTT
V gene: TRBV10-3; J gene: TRBJ2-7; D gene: -; CDR3 length: 16; clone size: many; CDR3 protein: CAISSPIVGDGYEQYF; CDR3 DNA: TGTGCCATCAGTTCCCCCATAGTGGGGGATGGCTACGAGCAGTACTTC
V gene: TRBV6-1; J gene: TRBJ1-1; D gene: -; CDR3 length: 15; clone size: -; CDR3 protein: CASSEGGVADTEAFF; CDR3 DNA: TGTGCCAGCAGTGAAGGGGGCGTAGCCGACACTGAAGCTTTCTTT
V gene: TRBV12-3/TRBV12-4; J gene: TRBJ1-4; D gene: TRBD1; CDR3 length: 14; clone size: many; CDR3 protein: CASSPGQGAVGLFF; CDR3 DNA: TGTGCCAGCAGCCCGGGACAGGGGGCTGTAGGTCTGTTTTTT
V gene: TRBV5-1; J gene: TRBJ2-5; D gene: TRBD2; CDR3 length: 18; clone size: -; CDR3 protein: CASSLANGLAWGQETQYF; CDR3 DNA: TGCGCCAGCAGCTTGGCCAACGGACTAGCGTGGGGCCAGGAGACCCAGTACTTC
V gene: TRBV29-1; J gene: TRBJ2-3; D gene: -; CDR3 length: 12; clone size: many; CDR3 protein: CSVEVNTDTQYF; CDR3 DNA: TGCAGCGTTGAAGTCAACACAGATACGCAGTATTTT